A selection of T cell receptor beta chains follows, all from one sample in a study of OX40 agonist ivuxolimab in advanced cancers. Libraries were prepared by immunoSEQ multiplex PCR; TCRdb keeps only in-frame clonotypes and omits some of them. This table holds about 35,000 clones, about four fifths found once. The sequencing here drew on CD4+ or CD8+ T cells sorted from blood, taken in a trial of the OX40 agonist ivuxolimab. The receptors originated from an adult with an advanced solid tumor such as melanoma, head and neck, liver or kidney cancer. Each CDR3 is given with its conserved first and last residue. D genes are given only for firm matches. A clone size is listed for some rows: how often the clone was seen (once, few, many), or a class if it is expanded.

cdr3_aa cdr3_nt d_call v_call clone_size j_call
CASSDSNRNTEAFF TGTGCCAGCAGTGACTCGAACAGGAACACTGAAGCTTTCTTT NA TRBV6-4 NA TRBJ1-1
CASIGLAGGRGTQYF TGTGCCAGCATCGGACTAGCGGGGGGGCGCGGTACGCAGTATTTT TRBD2 TRBV6-1 NA TRBJ2-3
CASSQDGRNTGELFF TGCGCCAGCAGCCAAGATGGTCGGAACACCGGGGAGCTGTTTTTT NA TRBV4-1 NA TRBJ2-2
CASSLGQGNSEAFF TGTGCCAGTAGTCTGGGACAGGGGAACTCTGAAGCTTTCTTT TRBD1 TRBV19 once TRBJ1-1
CASSQDYSLSGANVLTF TGTGCCAGCAGCCAAGACTACTCGCTCTCTGGGGCCAACGTCCTGACTTTC NA TRBV14 NA TRBJ2-6
CASNGRGTNQPQHF TGTGCCAGCAATGGCAGGGGGACTAATCAGCCCCAGCATTTT TRBD1 TRBV6-5 once TRBJ1-5
CASSLVGATGDEQFF TGTGCCAGCAGCTTAGTAGGGGCCACCGGCGATGAGCAGTTCTTC NA TRBV13 NA TRBJ2-1
CASTLQGETQYF TGTGCCAGCACCCTGCAGGGGGAGACCCAGTACTTC NA TRBV2 NA TRBJ2-5
CASSPPGHYYGYTF TGTGCCAGCAGCCCACCGGGTCACTACTATGGCTACACCTTC NA TRBV7-9 NA TRBJ1-2
CSVATGQGAGYTF TGCAGCGTTGCCACGGGACAGGGTGCTGGCTACACCTTC TRBD1 TRBV29-1 NA TRBJ1-2
CASSTQGVGELFF TGTGCCAGCAGTACACAGGGGGTCGGGGAGCTGTTTTTT TRBD1 TRBV2 NA TRBJ2-2
CAISDANSPLHF TGTGCCATCAGTGACGCGAATTCACCCCTCCACTTT NA TRBV10-3 NA TRBJ1-6
CASIPSEGRVVYGYTF TGTGCCAGCATCCCCTCGGAGGGGCGTGTGGTTTATGGCTACACCTTC NA TRBV6-6 NA TRBJ1-2
CASSPPSTGGARQPQHF TGTGCCAGCAGTCCCCCCTCGACAGGGGGCGCAAGACAGCCCCAGCATTTT TRBD1 TRBV28 NA TRBJ1-5
CATSRDTGTGQETQYF TGTGCCACCAGCAGGGACACCGGGACAGGGCAAGAGACCCAGTACTTC TRBD1 TRBV15 NA TRBJ2-5
CASSLAGFEQYF TGTGCCAGCAGCTTAGCGGGTTTTGAGCAGTACTTC NA TRBV7-6 NA TRBJ2-7
CASSLGDRASTDTQYF TGTGCCAGCAGCTTGGGTGACAGGGCTAGCACAGATACGCAGTATTTT TRBD1 TRBV11-3 NA TRBJ2-3
CASSQVQGISLHF TGTGCCAGCAGCCAAGTACAGGGTATAAGCCTCCACTTT NA TRBV14 few TRBJ1-6
CASSGGGASVAEAFF TGTGCCAGCAGCGGCGGGGGCGCCTCAGTGGCTGAAGCTTTCTTT NA TRBV7-3 few TRBJ1-1
CASSQLGVGETQYF TGTGCCAGCAGCCAATTAGGAGTGGGAGAGACCCAGTACTTC NA TRBV11-2 medium-sized TRBJ2-5
CASSLTSGTARKLFF TGTGCCAGCAGCTTAACTAGCGGGACTGCGCGTAAACTGTTTTTT NA TRBV11-2 NA TRBJ1-4
CSVESDIPPDTQYF TGCAGCGTTGAATCGGACATCCCCCCAGATACGCAGTATTTT NA TRBV29-1 once TRBJ2-3
CASSSGQGASGELFF TGTGCCAGCAGCTCCGGACAGGGGGCTAGCGGGGAGCTGTTTTTT TRBD1 TRBV7-2 few TRBJ2-2
CAWSGDTQYNSPLHF TGTGCCTGGAGTGGGGATACGCAGTATAATTCACCCCTCCACTTT NA TRBV30 NA TRBJ1-6
CASSYNRDTGELFF TGTGCCAGCAGCTACAATCGGGACACCGGGGAGCTGTTTTTT NA TRBV5-4 NA TRBJ2-2
CARLRPGLAIDEQFF TGTGCCAGACTGCGCCCGGGACTAGCGATCGATGAGCAGTTCTTC TRBD2 TRBV2 few TRBJ2-1
CASSRDGDGAGYTF TGTGCCAGCAGCCGCGACGGGGACGGGGCTGGCTACACCTTC NA TRBV11-2 NA TRBJ1-2
CASSRGFNEKLFF TGTGCCAGCAGTAGGGGGTTTAATGAAAAACTGTTTTTT NA TRBV28 NA TRBJ1-4
CASSVVLGGAAFF TGTGCCAGCAGCGTAGTTTTGGGAGGGGCGGCTTTCTTT NA TRBV9 NA TRBJ1-1
CSAARRDTQYF TGCAGTGCTGCTAGGAGGGATACGCAGTATTTT NA TRBV20-1 NA TRBJ2-3
CASSLWTDTEAFF TGTGCCAGCAGCTTATGGACAGACACTGAAGCTTTCTTT NA TRBV7-2 NA TRBJ1-1
CSALPYGYTF TGCAGTGCTCTCCCCTATGGCTACACCTTC NA TRBV20-1 NA TRBJ1-2
CASSLQRGRAGELFF TGTGCCAGCAGCTTACAGAGGGGAAGAGCCGGGGAGCTGTTTTTT NA TRBV7-2 few TRBJ2-2
CASSYALQRDEQFF TGTGCCAGCAGTTACGCATTACAAAGGGATGAGCAGTTCTTC NA TRBV6-5 many TRBJ2-1
CASSLRAGGYYEQYF TGTGCCAGCAGCTTGCGGGCAGGGGGCTACTACGAGCAGTACTTC TRBD1 TRBV5-6 few TRBJ2-7
CATQGYPNYGYTF TGTGCGACACAGGGGTACCCTAACTATGGCTACACCTTC TRBD1 TRBV6-5 NA TRBJ1-2
CAINSRSTGTGANVLTF TGTGCCATCAACTCTCGTTCGACAGGCACCGGGGCCAACGTCCTGACTTTC NA TRBV10-3 NA TRBJ2-6
CASSLMGFANEKLFF TGTGCCAGCAGCTTGATGGGTTTTGCTAATGAAAAACTGTTTTTT NA TRBV7-8 few TRBJ1-4
CASSKNFQETQYF TGTGCCAGCAGTAAGAACTTCCAAGAGACCCAGTACTTC NA TRBV6-1 NA TRBJ2-5
CASSIQGRDQPQHF TGTGCCAGTAGTATCCAAGGACGGGATCAGCCCCAGCATTTT NA TRBV19 NA TRBJ1-5
CAWSVELNTEAFF TGTGCCTGGAGTGTTGAACTTAACACTGAAGCTTTCTTT NA TRBV30 few TRBJ1-1
CASSSGGENSPLHF TGTGCCAGCAGCTCAGGGGGCGAAAATTCACCCCTCCACTTT TRBD1 TRBV4-2 NA TRBJ1-6
CASRRDRRLNTEAFF TGTGCCAGCAGAAGAGACCGACGCTTGAACACTGAAGCTTTCTTT NA TRBV7-2 NA TRBJ1-1
CASSLWSGEFRGLADTQYF TGCGCCAGCAGCTTATGGAGCGGGGAGTTCAGGGGGTTAGCAGATACGCAGTATTTT NA TRBV5-1 NA TRBJ2-3
CASSSGNYGYTF TGTGCCAGTAGTAGCGGGAACTATGGCTACACCTTC NA TRBV19 NA TRBJ1-2
CASSPGVGASNQPQHF TGTGCCAGCAGCCCGGGGGTAGGGGCCTCCAATCAGCCCCAGCATTTT NA TRBV9 NA TRBJ1-5
CASSDFEGTGYTF TGTGCCAGCAGTGATTTTGAGGGAACGGGCTACACCTTC NA TRBV6-1 NA TRBJ1-2
CASSFLGAMAYNEQFF TGTGCCAGCAGTTTTCTTGGTGCGATGGCCTACAATGAGCAGTTCTTC NA TRBV27 NA TRBJ2-1
CASSSPGASNYGYTF TGTGCCAGCAGCAGCCCAGGGGCAAGTAACTATGGCTACACCTTC NA TRBV28 few TRBJ1-2